This T cell receptor (beta chain) was profiled in a study of cytomegalovirus exposure and HLA in healthy donors. The wider study: In terms of ancestry, the Caucasian-associated cluster contained 75% to 85% of the approximately 400 genotyped donors. Findings and limits, study-wide: A later analysis linked a missense DCLRE1C variant to TCR beta V- and J-gene trimming.

V trimming: 6 bases; J trimming: 4 bases; junction bases outside the gene matches: 9. Germline V CDR1 and CDR2: MNHNS, SASEGT. This CDR3 contains 14 residues. A note on this clone: Its antigen is unidentified.

Amplification used 60 Vbeta primers and 13 Jbeta primers. Repertoires were generated with immunoSEQ multiplex PCR, while TCRdb's copy carries only in-frame clones and drops some. The table includes roughly 170,000 clones, about 79% detected once. The sequencing input was PBMCs. This receptor was obtained from a girl aged 2 to 9 in good health and CMV-seropositive. The rearrangement links TRBV6-1 to TRBJ2-7; TRBD1 matches at 7 bases. The CDR3 bases are TGTGCCAGCAGCCAAGGGGGCAGGGGTTACGAGCAGTACTTC. It translates to CASSQGGRGYEQYF.